This T cell receptor beta chain was identified during a study of CD8+CD57+ T cells in acquired aplastic anemia. Study-level background: Mean DNA quantity obtained from sorted CD4+ and CD8+ cells was about 3.5 ug.

CDR1 is LNHDA and CDR2 is SQIVND in the germline V gene (reference sequence). The CDR3 sequence is 16 residues long. The study, taken as a whole, reports: Between patients and controls, 25 to 30 CD8+ CDR3 sequences were found in common. CD8+ Simpson's diversity did not differ significantly between patients and controls.

Genomic DNA provided the template from which TCR beta VDJ and CDR3 profiles were obtained. Via MiXCR, TCRdb re-called the reads, giving one row per CDR3 protein. The table lists 200,000 or so distinct CDR3 sequences, 65% of them singletons. Sequencing was done on patients that had shown CD8+CD57+ cell expansion by flow cytometry. Severe acquired aplastic anemia was present in every patient. As concerns this clonotype: Its matching antigen is unknown.

The rearrangement uses TRBV19 and TRBJ2-7; D is ambiguous. The J call may be wrong; the DNA end is better matched by TRBJ2-5. Sample: sorted CD4+, CD8+, or CD8+CD57+ T cells (not recorded which) from PBMCs. This receptor was obtained from a human donor with aplastic anemia. The CDR3 loop is CASGPPWSAVQETQYF. The CDR3 coding sequence is TGTGCCAGTGGGCCTCCCTGGTCGGCAGTCCAAGAGACCCAGTACTTC.